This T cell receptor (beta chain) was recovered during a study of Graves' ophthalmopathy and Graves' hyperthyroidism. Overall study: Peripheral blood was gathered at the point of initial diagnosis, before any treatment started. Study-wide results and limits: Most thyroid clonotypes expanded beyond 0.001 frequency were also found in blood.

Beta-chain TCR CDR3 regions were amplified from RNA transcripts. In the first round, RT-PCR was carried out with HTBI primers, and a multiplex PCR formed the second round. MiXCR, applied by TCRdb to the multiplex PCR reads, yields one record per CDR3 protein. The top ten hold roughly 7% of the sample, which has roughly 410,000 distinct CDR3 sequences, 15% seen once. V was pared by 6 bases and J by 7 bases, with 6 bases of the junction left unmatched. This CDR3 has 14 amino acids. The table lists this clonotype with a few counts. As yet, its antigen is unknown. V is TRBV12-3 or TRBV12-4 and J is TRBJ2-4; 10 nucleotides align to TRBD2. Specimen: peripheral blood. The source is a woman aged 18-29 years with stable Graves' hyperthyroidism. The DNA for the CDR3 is TGTGCCAGCAGAGCGGGGGGGCGGGGGAACATTCAGTACTTC. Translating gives CASRAGGRGNIQYF.